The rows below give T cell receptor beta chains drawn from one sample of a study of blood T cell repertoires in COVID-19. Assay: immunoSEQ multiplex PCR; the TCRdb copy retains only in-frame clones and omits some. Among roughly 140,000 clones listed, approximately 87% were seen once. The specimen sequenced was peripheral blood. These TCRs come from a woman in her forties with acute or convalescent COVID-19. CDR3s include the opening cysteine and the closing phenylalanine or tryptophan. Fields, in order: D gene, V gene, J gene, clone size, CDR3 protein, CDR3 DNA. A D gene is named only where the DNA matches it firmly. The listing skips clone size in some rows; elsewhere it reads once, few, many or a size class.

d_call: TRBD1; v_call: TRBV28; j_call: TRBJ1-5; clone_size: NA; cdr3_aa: CASSYRTGGNQPQHF; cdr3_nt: TGTGCCAGCAGTTACCGGACAGGGGGCAATCAGCCCCAGCATTTT
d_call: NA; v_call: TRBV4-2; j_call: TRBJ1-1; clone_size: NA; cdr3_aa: CASSQEGQGGTEAFF; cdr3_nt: TGTGCCAGCAGCCAAGAAGGGCAGGGAGGCACTGAAGCTTTCTTT
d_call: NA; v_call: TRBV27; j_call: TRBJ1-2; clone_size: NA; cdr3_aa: CASSRSFQAPNYGYTF; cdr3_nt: TGTGCCAGCAGCCGAAGTTTCCAGGCGCCTAACTATGGCTACACCTTC
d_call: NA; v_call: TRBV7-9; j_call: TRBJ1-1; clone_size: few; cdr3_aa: CASSLSGRVGNTEAFF; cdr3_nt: TGTGCCAGCAGCTTATCTGGCAGGGTAGGAAACACTGAAGCTTTCTTT
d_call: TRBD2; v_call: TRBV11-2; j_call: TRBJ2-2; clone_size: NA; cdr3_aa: CASSLAAGATGELFF; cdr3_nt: TGTGCCAGCAGCTTAGCAGCGGGAGCCACCGGGGAGCTGTTTTTT
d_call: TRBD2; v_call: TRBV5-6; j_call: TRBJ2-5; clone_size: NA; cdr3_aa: CASSLTGGGETQYF; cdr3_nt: TGTGCCAGCAGCTTGACGGGAGGGGGAGAGACCCAGTACTTC
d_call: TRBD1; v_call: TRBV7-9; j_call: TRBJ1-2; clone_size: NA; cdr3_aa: CASSSWTGGLPLYYGYTF; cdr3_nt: TGTGCCAGCAGCTCTTGGACAGGGGGCCTTCCTCTTTACTATGGCTACACCTTC
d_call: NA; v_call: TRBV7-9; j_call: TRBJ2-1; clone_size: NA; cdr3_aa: CASSLGAGASLEQFF; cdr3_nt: TGTGCCAGCAGCTTGGGGGCGGGGGCGTCCCTTGAGCAGTTCTTC
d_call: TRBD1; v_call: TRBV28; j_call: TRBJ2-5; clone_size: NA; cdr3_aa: CASSTSGTEYQETQYF; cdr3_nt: TGTGCCAGCAGTACTTCCGGGACAGAGTACCAAGAGACCCAGTACTTC
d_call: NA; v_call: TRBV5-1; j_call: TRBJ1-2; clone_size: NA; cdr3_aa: CASSLAAIQDGYTF; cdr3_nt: TGCGCCAGCAGCTTGGCCGCCATTCAGGATGGCTACACCTTC
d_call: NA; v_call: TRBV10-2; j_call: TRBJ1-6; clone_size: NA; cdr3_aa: CASSESRGTPLHF; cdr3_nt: TGCGCCAGCAGTGAGTCGAGGGGGACACCCCTCCACTTT
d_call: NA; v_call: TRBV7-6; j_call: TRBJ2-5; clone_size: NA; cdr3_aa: CASSLEARRGETQYF; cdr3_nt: TGTGCCAGCAGCTTAGAGGCTAGAAGGGGCGAGACCCAGTACTTC
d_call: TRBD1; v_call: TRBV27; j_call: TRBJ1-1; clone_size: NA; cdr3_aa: CASSSPTGRTEAFF; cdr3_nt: TGTGCCAGCAGTTCCCCGACAGGGAGGACTGAAGCTTTCTTT
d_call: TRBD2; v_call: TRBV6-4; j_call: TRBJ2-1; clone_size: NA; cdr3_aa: CASSDQAGASYNEQFF; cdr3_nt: TGTGCCAGCAGTGACCAAGCGGGAGCTTCCTACAATGAGCAGTTCTTC
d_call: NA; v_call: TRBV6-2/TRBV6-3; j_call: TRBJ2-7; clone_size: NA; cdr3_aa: CASSYDRSKPYEQYF; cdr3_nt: TGTGCCAGCAGTTACGACAGGTCAAAGCCCTACGAGCAGTACTTC
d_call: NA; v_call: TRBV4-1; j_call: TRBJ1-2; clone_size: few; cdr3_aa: CASSSLVRDYGYTF; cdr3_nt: TGCGCCAGCAGCAGCCTAGTGCGGGACTATGGCTACACCTTC
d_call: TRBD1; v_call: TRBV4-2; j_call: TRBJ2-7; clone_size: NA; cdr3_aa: CASSQVVPGGSYEQYF; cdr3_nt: TGTGCCAGCAGCCAAGTTGTTCCAGGGGGATCCTACGAGCAGTACTTC
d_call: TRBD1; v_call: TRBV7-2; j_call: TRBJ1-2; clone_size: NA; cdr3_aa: CASSLAPGTGGAGYGYTF; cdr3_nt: TGTGCCAGCAGCTTAGCGCCCGGGACAGGGGGCGCAGGGTATGGCTACACCTTC
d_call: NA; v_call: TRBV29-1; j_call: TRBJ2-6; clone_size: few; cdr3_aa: CSVRRTDFSGANVLTF; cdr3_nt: TGCAGCGTTCGTCGGACAGACTTCTCTGGGGCCAACGTCCTGACTTTC
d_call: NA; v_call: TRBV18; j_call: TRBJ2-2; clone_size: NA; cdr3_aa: CASTSAGELFF; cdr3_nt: TGTGCCAGCACCTCGGCCGGGGAGCTGTTTTTT
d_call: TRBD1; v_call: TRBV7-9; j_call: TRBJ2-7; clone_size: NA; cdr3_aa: CASSLGQLSYEQYF; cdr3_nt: TGTGCCAGCAGCTTGGGACAGCTCTCCTACGAGCAGTACTTC
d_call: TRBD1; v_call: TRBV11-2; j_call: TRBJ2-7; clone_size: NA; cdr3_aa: CASSLVEGQVFSGDEQYF; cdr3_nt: TGTGCCAGCAGCTTAGTGGAAGGACAGGTTTTTTCGGGCGACGAGCAGTACTTC
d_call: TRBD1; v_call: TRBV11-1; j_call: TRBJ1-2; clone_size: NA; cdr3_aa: CASSLQQGGHGYTF; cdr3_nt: TGTGCCAGCAGCTTACAACAGGGGGGCCATGGCTACACCTTC
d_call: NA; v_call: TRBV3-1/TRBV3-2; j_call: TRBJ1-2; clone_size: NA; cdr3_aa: CASSQGPSGGYTF; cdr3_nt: TGTGCCAGCAGCCAGGGCCCCAGCGGGGGCTACACCTTC
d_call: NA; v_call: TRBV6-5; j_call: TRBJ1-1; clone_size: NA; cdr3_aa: CASSYRSGPEAFF; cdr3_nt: TGTGCCAGCAGTTACAGATCAGGTCCTGAAGCTTTCTTT
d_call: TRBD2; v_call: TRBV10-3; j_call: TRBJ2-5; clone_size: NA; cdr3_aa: CAISESRLAGQETQYF; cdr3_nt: TGTGCCATCAGTGAGTCGAGACTAGCGGGGCAAGAGACCCAGTACTTC
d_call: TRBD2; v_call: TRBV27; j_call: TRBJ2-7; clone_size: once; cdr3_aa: CASSLGGRSSYEQYF; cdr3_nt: TGTGCCAGCAGTTTAGGCGGGAGGAGCTCCTACGAGCAGTACTTC
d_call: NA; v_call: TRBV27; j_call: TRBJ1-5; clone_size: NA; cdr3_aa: CASSFIGDSNQPQHF; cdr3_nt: TGTGCCAGCAGTTTTATAGGGGACTCCAATCAGCCCCAGCATTTT
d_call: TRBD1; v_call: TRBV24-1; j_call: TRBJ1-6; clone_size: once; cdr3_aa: CATSTSGTGDSPLHF; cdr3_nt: TGTGCCACCAGTACATCCGGGACAGGGGATTCACCCCTCCACTTT
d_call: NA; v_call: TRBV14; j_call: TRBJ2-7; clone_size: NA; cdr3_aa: CASSAIGGSYEQYF; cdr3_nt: TGTGCCAGCAGCGCCATCGGGGGCTCCTACGAGCAGTACTTC
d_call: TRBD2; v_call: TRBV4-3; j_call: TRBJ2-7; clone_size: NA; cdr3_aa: CASSQERLAESYEQYF; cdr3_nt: TGCGCCAGCAGCCAAGAAAGACTAGCGGAATCCTACGAGCAGTACTTC
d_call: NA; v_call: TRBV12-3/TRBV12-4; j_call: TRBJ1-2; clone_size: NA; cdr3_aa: CASSFGGYGYTF; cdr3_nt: TGTGCCAGCAGTTTTGGGGGGTATGGCTACACCTTC
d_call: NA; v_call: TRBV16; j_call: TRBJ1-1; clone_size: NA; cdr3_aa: CASSFGFSTEAFF; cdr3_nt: TGTGCCAGCAGCTTCGGTTTTTCGACTGAAGCTTTCTTT
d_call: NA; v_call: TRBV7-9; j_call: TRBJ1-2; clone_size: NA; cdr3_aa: CASSSYQGLYGYTF; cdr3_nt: TGTGCCAGCAGCTCCTACCAGGGCCTCTATGGCTACACCTTC
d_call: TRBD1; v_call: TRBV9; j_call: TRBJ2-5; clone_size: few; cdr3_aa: CASSVGFGTAQETQYF; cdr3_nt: TGTGCCAGCAGCGTAGGCTTTGGGACAGCTCAAGAGACCCAGTACTTC
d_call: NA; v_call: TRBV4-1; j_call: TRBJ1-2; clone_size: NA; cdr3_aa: CASSSRGTTFYYGYTF; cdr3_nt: TGCGCCAGCAGCAGCCGCGGGACCACATTTTACTATGGCTACACCTTC
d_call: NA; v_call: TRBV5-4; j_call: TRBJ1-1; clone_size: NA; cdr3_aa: CASSLAAQSNTEAFF; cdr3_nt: TGTGCCAGCAGCTTGGCGGCACAGAGTAACACTGAAGCTTTCTTT
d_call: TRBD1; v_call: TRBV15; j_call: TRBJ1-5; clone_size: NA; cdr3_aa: CATAGGEYGQPQHF; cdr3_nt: TGTGCCACCGCAGGGGGAGAGTACGGTCAGCCCCAGCATTTT
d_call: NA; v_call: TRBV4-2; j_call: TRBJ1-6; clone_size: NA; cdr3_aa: CASSQDWRESYNSPLHF; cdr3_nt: TGTGCCAGCAGCCAAGATTGGAGGGAGTCCTATAATTCACCCCTCCACTTT
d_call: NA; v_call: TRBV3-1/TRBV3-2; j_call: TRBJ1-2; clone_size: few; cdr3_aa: CASSQSAALNYGYTF; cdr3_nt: TGTGCCAGCAGCCAGTCAGCTGCACTAAACTATGGCTACACCTTC
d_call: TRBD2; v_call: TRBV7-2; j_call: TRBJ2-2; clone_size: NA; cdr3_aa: CASSLVGLAGEAGELFF; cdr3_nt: TGTGCCAGCAGCTTAGTTGGACTAGCGGGAGAGGCCGGGGAGCTGTTTTTT
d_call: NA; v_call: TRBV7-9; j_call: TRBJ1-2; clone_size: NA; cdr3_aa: CASSLAAPSNYGYTF; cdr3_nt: TGTGCCAGCAGCTTAGCAGCACCTTCTAACTATGGCTACACCTTC
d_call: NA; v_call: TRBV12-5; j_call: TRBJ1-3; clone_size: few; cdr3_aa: CASGPPIGNTIYF; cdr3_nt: TGTGCTAGTGGTCCCCCCATCGGAAACACCATATATTTT
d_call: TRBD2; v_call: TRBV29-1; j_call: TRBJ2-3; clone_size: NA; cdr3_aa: CSVEDRISGANTDTQYF; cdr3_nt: TGCAGCGTTGAAGATCGGATAAGCGGGGCCAACACAGATACGCAGTATTTT
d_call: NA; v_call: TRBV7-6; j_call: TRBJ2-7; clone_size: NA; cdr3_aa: CASSLNAGDSYEQYF; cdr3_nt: TGTGCCAGCAGCTTAAACGCAGGGGACTCCTACGAGCAGTACTTC
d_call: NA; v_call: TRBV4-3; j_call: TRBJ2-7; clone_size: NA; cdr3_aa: CASSQESGIPYEQYF; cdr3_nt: TGCGCCAGCAGCCAAGAAAGCGGCATCCCCTACGAGCAGTACTTC
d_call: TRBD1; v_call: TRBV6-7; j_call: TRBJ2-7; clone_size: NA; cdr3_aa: CASRYRDRGTYEQYF; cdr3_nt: TGTGCCAGCAGGTACCGGGACAGGGGAACCTACGAGCAGTACTTC
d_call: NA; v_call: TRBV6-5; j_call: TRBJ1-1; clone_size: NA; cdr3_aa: CASSHTGGTEAFF; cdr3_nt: TGTGCCAGCAGTCACACCGGGGGGACTGAAGCTTTCTTT
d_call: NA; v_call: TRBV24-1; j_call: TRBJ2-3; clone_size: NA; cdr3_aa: CATSVSGHATDTQYF; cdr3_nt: TGTGCCACCAGTGTTAGCGGCCATGCTACAGATACGCAGTATTTT
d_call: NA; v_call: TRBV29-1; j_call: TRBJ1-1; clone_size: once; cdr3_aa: CSVEEDSKGTEAFF; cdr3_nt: TGCAGCGTTGAAGAGGACTCTAAAGGAACTGAAGCTTTCTTT
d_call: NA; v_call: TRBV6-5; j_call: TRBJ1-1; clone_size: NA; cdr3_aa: CASSYSGRTTEAFF; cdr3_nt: TGTGCCAGCAGTTACTCGGGGAGGACCACTGAAGCTTTCTTT
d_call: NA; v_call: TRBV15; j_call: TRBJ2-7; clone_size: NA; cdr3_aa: CATSRDLGTSSTPYEQYF; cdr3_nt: TGTGCCACCAGCAGAGATCTGGGGACTTCATCCACCCCCTACGAGCAGTACTTC
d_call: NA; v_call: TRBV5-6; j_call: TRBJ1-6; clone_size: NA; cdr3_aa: CASSTLSSPLHF; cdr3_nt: TGTGCCAGCAGTACCCTTAGCTCACCCCTCCACTTT
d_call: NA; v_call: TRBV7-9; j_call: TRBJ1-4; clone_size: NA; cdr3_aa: CASSLVSGSSNEKLFF; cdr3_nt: TGTGCCAGCAGCTTAGTCTCAGGGTCATCTAATGAAAAACTGTTTTTT
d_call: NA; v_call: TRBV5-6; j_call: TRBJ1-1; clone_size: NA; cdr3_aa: CASSLNQYTGLEF; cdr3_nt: TGTGCCAGCAGCTTGAACCAATACACAGGGTTGGAATTT